This is a list of T cell receptor beta chains from one sample in a study of human T cells and chemical hapten exposure. MiXCR, run by TCRdb on the RACE reads, gives a single entry per CDR3 protein. The repertoire holds 35,000 to 40,000 distinct CDR3 sequences, roughly 12% seen once, with 1.5% to 2.5% in the top ten. Sequenced here: whole blood, sampled in connection with sensitization to the hapten diphenylcyclopropenone (DPC). All receptors derive from a woman in her thirties or forties with alopecia areata. Some clones in this sample may be carry-over from other donors' samples. Each CDR3 is given with its conserved first and last residue. A D gene is named only where the DNA matches it firmly. Part of the rows lack a size; the others show once, few, many or a class for expanded clones.

d_call clone_size j_call v_call cdr3_nt cdr3_aa
TRBD1 many TRBJ2-3 TRBV10-1 TGCGCCAGCCGTGAGGGACAGGGCACAGATACGCAGTATTTT CASREGQGTDTQYF
. many TRBJ1-6 TRBV29-1 TGCAGCGTTAGGGGAGGCTCCTATAATTCACCCCTCCACTTT CSVRGGSYNSPLHF
. few TRBJ1-4 TRBV30 TGTGCCTGGAGTAGGACAAGGTCTAATGAAAAACTGTTTTTT CAWSRTRSNEKLFF
. . TRBJ1-1 TRBV6-2/TRBV6-3 TGTGCCAGCAGTTACTCAGAGACTGAAGCTTTCTTT CASSYSETEAFF
. many TRBJ2-5 TRBV3-1 TGTGCCAGCAGCCAAGATTGGGGGGCAGGGGAAGAGACCCAGTACTTC CASSQDWGAGEETQYF
. few TRBJ2-7 TRBV7-6 TGTGCCAGCAGCTTAGGATCCGGGCAGGGTAGTGGCGAGCAGTACTTC CASSLGSGQGSGEQYF
. few TRBJ2-2 TRBV10-1 TGCGCCAGCAGCCCTCGCAGGGGCACCCAATCGAACACCGGGGAGCTGTTTTTT CASSPRRGTQSNTGELFF
. . TRBJ2-5 TRBV6-2/TRBV6-3 TGTGCCAGCACGCAAAGATCCGCGCTAGCTCCTGAGACCCAGTACTTC CASTQRSALAPETQYF
. many TRBJ2-7 TRBV3-1 TGTGCCAGCAGCCCTGCCCCGGGGGTAGGCTACGAGCAGTACTTC CASSPAPGVGYEQYF
. many TRBJ1-5 TRBV7-9 TGTGCCAGCAGCTTAGGCGTCGAGGGGGATAGCAATCAGCCCCAGCATTTT CASSLGVEGDSNQPQHF
TRBD2 many TRBJ2-1 TRBV28 TGTGCCAGCAACCCTAGCGGGAGGGTGTACAATGAGCAGTTCTTC CASNPSGRVYNEQFF
TRBD1 . TRBJ2-7 TRBV10-2 TGCGCCAGCAGTGAGCAACAAGGGGGCACCTACGAGCAGTACTTC CASSEQQGGTYEQYF
. many TRBJ1-2 TRBV3-1 TGTGCCAGCAGCCAAGATGGAGGGGAGGCAGGTAACTATGGCTACACCTTC CASSQDGGEAGNYGYTF
. . TRBJ2-6 TRBV7-6 TGTGCCAGCAGCCCGTCTGGGGCTGGGGCCAACGTCCTGACTTTC CASSPSGAGANVLTF
. many TRBJ2-7 TRBV7-2 TGTGCCAGCAGCCCTGACCCTCTCTACGAGCAGTACTTC CASSPDPLYEQYF
TRBD1 many TRBJ1-1 TRBV27 TGTGCCAGCAGTTTTGCGGACAGGGGGAACACTGAAGCTTTCTTT CASSFADRGNTEAFF
TRBD1 many TRBJ2-5 TRBV10-3 TGTGCCATCAGGGACCGGGACAGGGGAAGTCAAGAGACCCAGTACTTC CAIRDRDRGSQETQYF
TRBD1 many TRBJ1-4 TRBV28 TGTGCCAGCAGTTTACCGACAGGGGGGGCTGAAAAACTGTTTTTT CASSLPTGGAEKLFF
. many TRBJ1-1 TRBV5-5 TGTGCCAGCAGCCCGGGGAGCAACACTGAAGCTTTCTTT CASSPGSNTEAFF
. many TRBJ2-7 TRBV20-1 TGCAGTGCTAGGTTGGAGGGGTATAGCGAGCAGTACTTC CSARLEGYSEQYF
. many TRBJ2-1 TRBV18 TGTGCCAGCTCACCAACCCCCGGGAGCTACAATGAGCAGTTCTTC CASSPTPGSYNEQFF
. . TRBJ1-2 TRBV20-1 TGCAGTGCCAAAAGGGGTTCCGAGGGCTACACCTTC CSAKRGSEGYTF
TRBD1 many TRBJ2-1 TRBV12-3/TRBV12-4 TGTGCCAGCACCCGCGGACAGGGGTCGTACAATGAGCAGTTCTTC CASTRGQGSYNEQFF
TRBD1 . TRBJ2-7 TRBV27 TGTGCCAGCAGTTCTGGGGACAGTTACGAGCAGTACTTC CASSSGDSYEQYF
. many TRBJ2-5 TRBV28 TGTGCCTGCCACGGGAGCAGGGGAGAGACCCAGTACTTC CACHGSRGETQYF
TRBD2 . TRBJ2-3 TRBV4-3 TGCGCCAGCAGCCAAGGGTTAATACTAGCGGGGGCCACAGATACGCAGTATTTT CASSQGLILAGATDTQYF
. many TRBJ2-2 TRBV7-2 TGTGCCAGCAACAGGGAGGCCGGGGAGCTGTTTTTT CASNREAGELFF
. many TRBJ2-1 TRBV28 TGTGCCACCTACACGAGACATGAGCAGTTCTTC CATYTRHEQFF
TRBD1 many TRBJ1-1 TRBV15 TGTGCCACCAGCAGGTCCGGGACAGGGACGTACACTGAAGCTTTCTTT CATSRSGTGTYTEAFF
. many TRBJ2-1 TRBV28 TGTGCCAGCCGTAGCGGCTACAATGAGCAGTTCTTC CASRSGYNEQFF
TRBD2 few TRBJ2-3 TRBV7-9 TGTGCCAGCAGCGAAGGACTAGCTGCAGATACGCAGTATTTT CASSEGLAADTQYF
. many TRBJ2-3 TRBV10-3 TGTGCCAGCAGGGAGTCTAGCACAGATACGCAGTATTTT CASRESSTDTQYF
. many TRBJ2-2 TRBV30 TGTGCCTGGAAGAGGACAGTTCCCGGGGAGCTGTTTTTT CAWKRTVPGELFF